Detailed here is one T cell receptor beta chain. Its antigen is still unknown. This entry belongs to a study of cytomegalovirus exposure and HLA in healthy donors. Study context: Early release data held 85 million to 95 million unique TCRs from HLA-typed donors.

Likely unrecorded immune exposures existed in these nominally healthy donors. The PCR contained 60 Vbeta and 13 Jbeta primers. Generated by immunoSEQ multiplex PCR, the TCRdb table keeps only in-frame clones and is missing some. Seen here are about 190,000 clones, around 87% observed once, and the top ten hold over 1%. The study, taken as a whole, reports: Previously analyzed data showed that most TCR beta V segments were productive at a frequency of about 90% or about 30%.

The V gene lost 8 bases and the J gene lost 4 bases, with 15 bases spanning the gap. The CDR3 spans 13 residues. Germline CDR1 and CDR2: SNHLY and FYNNEI. The chain has TRBV2 and TRBJ2-7; TRBD1 is a possible D gene (6 bases). Material: PBMCs. The clonotype comes from a man aged 25 to 40 in good health and CMV-seronegative. This chain's CDR3 is CASHRTVGYEQYF. The CDR3 DNA reads as TGTGCCAGCCATCGGACAGTCGGGTACGAGCAGTACTTC.